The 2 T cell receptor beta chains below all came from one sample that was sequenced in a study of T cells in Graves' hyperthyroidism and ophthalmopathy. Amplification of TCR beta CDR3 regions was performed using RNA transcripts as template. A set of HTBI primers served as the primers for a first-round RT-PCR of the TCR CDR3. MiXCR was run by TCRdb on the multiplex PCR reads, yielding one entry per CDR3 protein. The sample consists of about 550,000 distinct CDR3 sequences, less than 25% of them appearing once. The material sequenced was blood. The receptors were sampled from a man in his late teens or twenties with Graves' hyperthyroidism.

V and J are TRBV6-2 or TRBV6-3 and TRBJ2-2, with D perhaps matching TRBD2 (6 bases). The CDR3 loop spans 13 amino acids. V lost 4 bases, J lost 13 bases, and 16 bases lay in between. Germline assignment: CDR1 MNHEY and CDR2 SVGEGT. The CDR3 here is CASSLIGTPRLFF. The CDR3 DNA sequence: TGTGCCAGCAGTTTAATCGGGACTCCCCGGCTGTTTTTT.

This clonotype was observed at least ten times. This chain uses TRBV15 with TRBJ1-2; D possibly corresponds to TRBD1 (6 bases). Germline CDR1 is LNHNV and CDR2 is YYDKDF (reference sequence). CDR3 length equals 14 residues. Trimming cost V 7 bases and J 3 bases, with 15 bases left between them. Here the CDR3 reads CATTRSQGDYGYTF. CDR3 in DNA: TGTGCCACCACCCGATCACAGGGTGACTATGGCTACACCTTC. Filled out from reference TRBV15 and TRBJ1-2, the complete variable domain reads DAMVIQNPRYQVTQFGKPVTLSCSQTLNHNVMYWYQQKSSQAPKLLFHYYDKDFNNEADTPDNFQSRRPNTSFCFLDIRSPGLGDTAMYLCATTRSQGDYGYTFGSGTRLTVV.